This T cell receptor beta chain stems from a study of blood T cell repertoires in COVID-19 (dated by TCRdb to about 2020). Regarding the study in general: Samples from collaborators originated in the United States, Italy and Spain and spanned both the acute and convalescent phases of COVID-19. The prospective study material was composed of cDNA or gDNA derived from T cells, B-cell-depleted T cells, or PBMCs. Nearly every sample came with metadata listing a de-identified subject ID, COVID-19 status, age in years and sex. Where available, HLA class I and class II types were taken from metadata supplied by the sample provider and were not determined by assay-based typing. A freely available public database, intended as a resource for researchers studying the immune response to SARS-CoV-2, is where the repertoires were released. Subjects who had been exposed to COVID-19, were actively infected with it, or had recovered from it provided the deeply sampled blood TCRbeta repertoires that made up the dataset. The samples were drawn from two sources: the first 160 participants of the ongoing ImmuneRACE study, and over 1,000 subjects contributed by 6 global collaborators.

The research as a whole found: The quantity of clinical and demographic metadata differed by source and by participant and was supplied without curation.

TCRbeta CDR3 regions were amplified from genomic DNA by means of the immunoSEQ Assay, a bias-controlled multiplex PCR. From the authors' description of their analysis: Nucleated cell counts per sample were estimated from amplification of reference gene primers within the assay. To quantify the absolute abundance of each unique TCRbeta CDR3 rearrangement, sequence reads were collapsed and filtered. For each sample, productive Simpson clonality was calculated by taking the square root of Simpson's diversity index across productive rearrangements. The table was pulled from immuneACCESS by TCRdb, which kept in-frame rearrangements only. Such tables lose some clones; where checked, under half of the loss comes from unresolved V genes, and the rest has no known cause. D and trimming come from the DNA, and the V and J calls and clone size come from that table. The sample table shows fewer than 75,000 clones, and roughly 79% are seen once. 5% to 6.5% of the sample belongs to the ten largest clones.

Collaborating institutions collected whole blood in K2EDTA tubes following their own protocols. Collaborator samples were shipped for TCRbeta analysis as frozen whole blood, isolated PBMCs, or DNA extracted from either sample type. A note on this clone: This receptor's antigen is unknown. Per-base quality was not reported, and no clone a single base away is much larger than it.

The germline V gene encodes CDR1 LGHDT and CDR2 YNNKEL (reference sequence). CDR3 length: 14 amino acids, cysteine to phenylalanine. Solely the CDR3 DNA is kept, with 42 bases framed from the first base. Trimming at the junction amounts to 5 bases on V and 3 bases on J, and the germline ends lie 11 bases apart. The source of this sequence is an older woman with acute or convalescent COVID-19. The chain joins TRBV3-1 (or the pseudogene TRBV3-2) to TRBJ2-4, with a tentative D gene TRBD2 over 6 matching bases. The material sequenced was peripheral blood. CDR3 reads: CASSFGGYKNIQYF. The base sequence is TGTGCCAGCAGCTTTGGGGGGTACAAAAACATTCAGTACTTC.